The 5 T cell receptor beta chains listed next were all sequenced from one sample in a study of T cell repertoires in cytomegalovirus infection. TCRdb ran MiXCR on the reads and lists one entry per CDR3 protein. The sample lists about 190,000 distinct CDR3 sequences, 28% seen once, with 30% to 35% in the top ten. The source material was PBMCs. These TCRs come from a human donor in good health (CMV status not recorded). Some clones in this sample may be carry-over from other donors' samples.

This chain connects TRBV25-1 to TRBJ2-7; D remains unclear. The CDR3 is made up of 12 amino acids. Trimming cost V 5 bases and J 12 bases, with 17 bases left between them. Germline CDR1 MGHDK, CDR2 SYGVNS. The CDR3 loop reads CASSNPGQNTYF. In DNA form, the CDR3 reads TGTGCCAGCAGTAACCCCGGTCAGAACACGTACTTC.

This clonotype was picked up a small number of times. J is TRBJ1-4 and V is TRBV28; D not certain. The CDR3 is made up of 15 amino acids. V shed 1 base and J shed 0 bases, with 6 bases lying between them. CDR1 and CDR2 from the germline V gene are MDHEN and SYDVKM. The DNA for the CDR3 is TGTGCCAGCAGTTTATTGCCTTCAACTAATGAAAAACTGTTTTTT. It translates to CASSLLPSTNEKLFF. Full variable domain (rest looked up from reference TRBV28 and TRBJ1-4): DVKVTQSSRYLVKRTGEKVFLECVQDMDHENMFWYRQDPGLGLRLIYFSYDVKMKEKGDIPEGYSVSREKKERFSLILESASTNQTSMYLCASSLLPSTNEKLFFGSGTQLSVL.

The chain is built from TRBV29-1 and TRBJ1-2; 7 bases fit TRBD1. The CDR3 covers 12 residues. V lost 6 bases and J lost 4; bases outside the gene matches: 5. Looked up from germline, CDR1 is SQVTM and CDR2 is ANQGSEA. The CDR3 protein is CSVIQGSYGYTF. DNA of the CDR3: TGCAGCGTGATACAGGGGAGCTATGGCTACACCTTC.

This chain connects TRBV5-4 to TRBJ2-5; 7 nucleotides line up with TRBD2. CDR1 and CDR2 from the germline V gene are SGHNT and YYREEE (reference sequence). CDR3 length equals 15 residues. V lost 4 bases, J lost 4 bases, and 10 bases stayed unmatched. The CDR3 loop is CASSPGGGASETQYF. CDR3 nucleotide sequence: TGTGCCAGCAGCCCGGGCGGGGGTGCGTCAGAGACCCAGTACTTC.

V gene TRBV7-3 combines with J gene TRBJ2-5; weak D call: TRBD1 (5 bases). The V and J ends lost 0 bases and 5 bases respectively, with 13 bases between them. This CDR3 region has 15 residues. Germline V gene sequence: CDR1 SGHTA, CDR2 FQGTGA. This chain's CDR3 is CASSLTKGLRETQYF. For the CDR3, the DNA is TGTGCCAGCAGCTTAACTAAGGGGTTGCGGGAGACCCAGTACTTC. The complete variable domain, with remaining parts taken from reference TRBV7-3 and TRBJ2-5, reads GAGVSQTPSNKVTEKGKYVELRCDPISGHTALYWYRQSLGQGPEFLIYFQGTGAADDSGLPNDRFFAVRPEGSVSTLKIQRTERGDSAVYLCASSLTKGLRETQYFGPGTRLLVL.